Ten or more counts support the clone carrying this T cell receptor (beta chain). TCRdb re-called the 5' RACE reads through MiXCR, storing one row per CDR3 protein. The profile shows around 61,000 distinct CDR3 sequences, approximately 10% of them singletons. The data stem from a study of early T cells in non-severe SARS-CoV-2 infection. The CDR3 consists of 16 residues. J lost 1 base, V lost 0 bases, and 5 bases had no gene match. Germline loops: CDR1 LGHDT, CDR2 YNNKEL (reference sequence). Sequencing was performed on whole blood. V gene TRBV3-1 combines with J gene TRBJ2-7, with 8 bases that match TRBD2. The source is an adult who was a healthcare worker with PCR-confirmed SARS-CoV-2 infection or an uninfected control (not recorded which). The CDR3 DNA reads as TGTGCCAGCAGCCAAGATTCGCGGGGGGTTTCCTACGAGCAGTACTTC. It encodes CASSQDSRGVSYEQYF.